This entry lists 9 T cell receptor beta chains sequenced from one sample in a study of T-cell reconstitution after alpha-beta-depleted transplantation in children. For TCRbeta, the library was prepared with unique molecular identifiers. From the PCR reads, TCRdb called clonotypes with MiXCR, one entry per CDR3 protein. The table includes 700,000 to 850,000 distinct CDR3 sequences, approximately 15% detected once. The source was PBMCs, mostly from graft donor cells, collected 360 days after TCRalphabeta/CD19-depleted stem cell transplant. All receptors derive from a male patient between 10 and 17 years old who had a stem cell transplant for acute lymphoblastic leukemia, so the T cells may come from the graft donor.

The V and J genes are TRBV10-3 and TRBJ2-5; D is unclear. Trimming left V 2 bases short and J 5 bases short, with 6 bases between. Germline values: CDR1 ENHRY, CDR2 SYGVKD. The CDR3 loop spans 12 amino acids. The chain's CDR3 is CAISEVQETQYF. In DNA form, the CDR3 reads TGTGCCATCAGTGAGGTCCAGGAGACCCAGTACTTC.

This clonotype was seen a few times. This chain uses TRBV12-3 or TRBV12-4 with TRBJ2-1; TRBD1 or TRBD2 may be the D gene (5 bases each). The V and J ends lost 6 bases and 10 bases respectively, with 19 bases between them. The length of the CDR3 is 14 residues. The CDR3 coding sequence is TGTGCCAGCAGGCCTTATCGGTCCTGGGGGGAGCAGTTCTTC. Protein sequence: CASRPYRSWGEQFF.

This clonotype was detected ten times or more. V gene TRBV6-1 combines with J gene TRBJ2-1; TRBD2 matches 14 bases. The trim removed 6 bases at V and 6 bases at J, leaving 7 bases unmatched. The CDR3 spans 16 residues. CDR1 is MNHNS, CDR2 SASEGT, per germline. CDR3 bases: TGTGCCAGCAGCTCGGGACTAGCGGGAGCTATCAATGAGCAGTTCTTC. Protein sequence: CASSSGLAGAINEQFF.

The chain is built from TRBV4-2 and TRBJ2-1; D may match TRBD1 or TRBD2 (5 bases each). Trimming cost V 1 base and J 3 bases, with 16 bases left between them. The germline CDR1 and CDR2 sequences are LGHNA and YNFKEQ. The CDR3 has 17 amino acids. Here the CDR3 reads CASSQVSSGRDYNEQFF. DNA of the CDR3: TGTGCCAGCAGCCAAGTATCAAGCGGCAGGGACTACAATGAGCAGTTCTTC.

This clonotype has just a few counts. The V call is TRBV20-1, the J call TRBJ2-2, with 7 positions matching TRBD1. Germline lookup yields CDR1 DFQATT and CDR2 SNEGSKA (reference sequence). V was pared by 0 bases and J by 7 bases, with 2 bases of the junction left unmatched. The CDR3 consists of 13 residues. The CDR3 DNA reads TGCAGTGCTAGAGAACAGGGGTACGGGGAGCTGTTTTTT. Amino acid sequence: CSAREQGYGELFF.

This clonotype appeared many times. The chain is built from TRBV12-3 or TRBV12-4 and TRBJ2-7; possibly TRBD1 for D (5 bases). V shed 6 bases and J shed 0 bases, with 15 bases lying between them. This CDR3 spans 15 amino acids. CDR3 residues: CASSQYRTFSYEQYF. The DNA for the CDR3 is TGTGCCAGCAGCCAATACAGGACATTCTCCTACGAGCAGTACTTC.

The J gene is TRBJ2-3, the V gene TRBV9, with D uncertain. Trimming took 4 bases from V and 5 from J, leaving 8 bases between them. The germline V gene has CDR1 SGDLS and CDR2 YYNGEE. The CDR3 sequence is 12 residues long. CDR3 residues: CASSHLEDTQYF. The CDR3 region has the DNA TGTGCCAGCAGCCACTTGGAAGATACGCAGTATTTT.

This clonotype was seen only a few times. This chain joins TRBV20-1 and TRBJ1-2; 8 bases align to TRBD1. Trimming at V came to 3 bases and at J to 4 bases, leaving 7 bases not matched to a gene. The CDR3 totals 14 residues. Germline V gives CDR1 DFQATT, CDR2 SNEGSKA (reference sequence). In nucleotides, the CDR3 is TGCAGTGCTAGGAGGGACAGGACGTCCTATGGCTACACCTTC. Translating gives CSARRDRTSYGYTF.

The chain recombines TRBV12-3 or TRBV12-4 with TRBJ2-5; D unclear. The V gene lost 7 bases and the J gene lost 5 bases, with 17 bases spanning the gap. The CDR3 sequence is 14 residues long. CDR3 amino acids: CASTLSPRSETQYF. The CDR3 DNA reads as TGTGCCAGCACCCTCTCCCCGAGATCGGAGACCCAGTACTTC.